The rows below give T cell receptor beta chains drawn from one sample of a study of T cells in Graves' hyperthyroidism and ophthalmopathy. One entry per CDR3 protein results from TCRdb running MiXCR on the multiplex PCR reads. The sample gives about 200,000 distinct CDR3 sequences, roughly 17% of which show up once; around 52% is in the top ten. The sequenced sample was blood. Every receptor here comes from a man aged 50-59 years with Graves' hyperthyroidism. Each CDR3 is given with its conserved first and last residue. The order of the fields is CDR3 DNA, CDR3 protein, J gene, D gene, V gene, clone size. D genes are given only for firm matches. The size entry is marked missing in some rows and otherwise reads once, few, many or a size class.

CDR3nt: TGTGCCAGCAGCAAGAACAGGGGACCGAACACTGAAGCTTTCTTT
CDR3aa: CASSKNRGPNTEAFF
j_gene: TRBJ1-1
d_gene: TRBD1
v_gene: TRBV6-1
abundance: few

CDR3nt: TGCAGCGTTGAGGGACAGGACTCCTACAAGCAGTACTTC
CDR3aa: CSVEGQDSYKQYF
j_gene: TRBJ2-7
d_gene: TRBD1
v_gene: TRBV29-1
abundance: few

CDR3nt: TGTGCCAGCAGTTGGGCCAGGGGGCTTTACCAAGAGACCCAGTACTTC
CDR3aa: CASSWARGLYQETQYF
j_gene: TRBJ2-5
d_gene: TRBD1
v_gene: TRBV6-2/TRBV6-3
abundance: many

CDR3nt: TGTGCCTCCTTTACGACTAGCCGGGGTGACAATGAGCAGTTCTTC
CDR3aa: CASFTTSRGDNEQFF
j_gene: TRBJ2-1
d_gene: TRBD2
v_gene: TRBV30
abundance: many

CDR3nt: TGTGCCAGCAGCCAAGATCGCGGGACTACTAACACCGGGGAGCTGTTTTTT
CDR3aa: CASSQDRGTTNTGELFF
j_gene: TRBJ2-2
d_gene: TRBD2
v_gene: TRBV4-2
abundance: many

CDR3nt: TGTGCCTGGAGTGTAAGACTAGATAGCACAGATACGCAGTATTTT
CDR3aa: CAWSVRLDSTDTQYF
j_gene: TRBJ2-3
d_gene: NA
v_gene: TRBV30
abundance: many

CDR3nt: TGTGCCAGCACGGGACTAGCGGACAATGAGCAGTTCTTC
CDR3aa: CASTGLADNEQFF
j_gene: TRBJ2-1
d_gene: TRBD2
v_gene: TRBV6-2/TRBV6-3
abundance: few

CDR3nt: TGCAGTGCTAGAAGAGGGCTGTACTCCGGGACTAGCGGGTTCAATGAGCAGTTCTTC
CDR3aa: CSARRGLYSGTSGFNEQFF
j_gene: TRBJ2-1
d_gene: TRBD2
v_gene: TRBV20-1
abundance: NA

CDR3nt: TGTGCCAGCAGGGGGGGGGAGCGGCAGTTCTTC
CDR3aa: CASRGGERQFF
j_gene: TRBJ2-1
d_gene: TRBD2
v_gene: TRBV12-3/TRBV12-4
abundance: many

CDR3nt: TGTGCCACCCAGGGCCCCTACGAGCAGTACTTC
CDR3aa: CATQGPYEQYF
j_gene: TRBJ2-7
d_gene: NA
v_gene: TRBV19
abundance: NA

CDR3nt: TGCGCCAGCAGCTGGCAGGGGCGCGAGCAGTACTTC
CDR3aa: CASSWQGREQYF
j_gene: TRBJ2-7
d_gene: NA
v_gene: TRBV5-1
abundance: many

CDR3nt: TGTGCCACGAAAGCAACGGGCCAAGAGACCCAGTACTTC
CDR3aa: CATKATGQETQYF
j_gene: TRBJ2-5
d_gene: NA
v_gene: TRBV28
abundance: many

CDR3nt: TGTGCCATCCGCTTAGCGGGAGGTACCTCCTACAATGAGCAGTTCTTC
CDR3aa: CAIRLAGGTSYNEQFF
j_gene: TRBJ2-1
d_gene: TRBD2
v_gene: TRBV10-3
abundance: few

CDR3nt: TGTGCCAGCAGTGAATACGGCAGGGGGTTGATCTACGAGCAGTACTTC
CDR3aa: CASSEYGRGLIYEQYF
j_gene: TRBJ2-7
d_gene: TRBD1
v_gene: TRBV6-1
abundance: many

CDR3nt: TGTGCCAGCAGTTTCTCCGGGACAGGGAACTACGAGCAGTACTTC
CDR3aa: CASSFSGTGNYEQYF
j_gene: TRBJ2-7
d_gene: TRBD1
v_gene: TRBV28
abundance: many

CDR3nt: TGTGCCAGCAGTTCCGGGACTAGCGGGAGTCCTCAGCAGTTCTTC
CDR3aa: CASSSGTSGSPQQFF
j_gene: TRBJ2-1
d_gene: TRBD2
v_gene: TRBV6-1
abundance: NA

CDR3nt: TGTGCCAGTAGTCGGACTAGAGGCTACGAGCAGTACTTC
CDR3aa: CASSRTRGYEQYF
j_gene: TRBJ2-7
d_gene: TRBD2
v_gene: TRBV19
abundance: NA

CDR3nt: TGTGCCAGCAGCCAAGAGCCCAATAGAGCCGAACTTGAGCAGTTCTTC
CDR3aa: CASSQEPNRAELEQFF
j_gene: TRBJ2-1
d_gene: NA
v_gene: TRBV3-1
abundance: many

CDR3nt: TGCAGTGCTAGAGCGGAAAGCTCCTACGAGCAGTACTTC
CDR3aa: CSARAESSYEQYF
j_gene: TRBJ2-7
d_gene: NA
v_gene: TRBV20-1
abundance: many

CDR3nt: TGTGCCAGCAGTTACACACTCAGGGGACAACTCCACTTT
CDR3aa: CASSYTLRGQLHF
j_gene: TRBJ1-6
d_gene: NA
v_gene: TRBV6-5
abundance: few

CDR3nt: TGTGCCAACAGGGAGGGGGCGGGTCAGCCCCAGCATTTT
CDR3aa: CANREGAGQPQHF
j_gene: TRBJ1-5
d_gene: TRBD1
v_gene: TRBV28
abundance: NA

CDR3nt: TGCGCCAGCAGCTTAGAACCGTTAGGGGTGGAGTATTTT
CDR3aa: CASSLEPLGVEYF
j_gene: TRBJ2-3
d_gene: NA
v_gene: TRBV5-1
abundance: NA

CDR3nt: TGCGCCAGCAGCTCTGGCGGGACAGGACAGGAGACCCAGTACTTC
CDR3aa: CASSSGGTGQETQYF
j_gene: TRBJ2-5
d_gene: TRBD1
v_gene: TRBV5-1
abundance: few

CDR3nt: TGTGCCAGCAGTTTCGACCCGGGACTAGCGGGAGGGTGGTCCGGGGAGCTGTTTTTT
CDR3aa: CASSFDPGLAGGWSGELFF
j_gene: TRBJ2-2
d_gene: TRBD2
v_gene: TRBV6-1
abundance: NA

CDR3nt: TGCAGTGCTTGGGACAGGGGGGGAGTTGGTTCACCCCTCCACTTT
CDR3aa: CSAWDRGGVGSPLHF
j_gene: TRBJ1-6
d_gene: TRBD1
v_gene: TRBV20-1
abundance: NA